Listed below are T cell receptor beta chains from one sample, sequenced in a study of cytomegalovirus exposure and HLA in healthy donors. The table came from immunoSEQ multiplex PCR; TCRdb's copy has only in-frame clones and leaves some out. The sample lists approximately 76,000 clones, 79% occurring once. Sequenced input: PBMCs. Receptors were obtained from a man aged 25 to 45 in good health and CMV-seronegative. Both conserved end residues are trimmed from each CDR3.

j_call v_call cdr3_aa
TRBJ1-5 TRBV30 AWNPGSNQPQH
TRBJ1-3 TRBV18 ASSPVTHRSSGNTIY
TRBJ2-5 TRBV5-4 ASSLGTGGAETQY
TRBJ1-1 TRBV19 ASSTPGSGHTEAF
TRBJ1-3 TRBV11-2 ASSLTRAGNTIY
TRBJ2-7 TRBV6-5 ASSYQPGGAYEQY
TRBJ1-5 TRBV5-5 ASSYSGGISNQPQH
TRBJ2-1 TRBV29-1 SVQGLAGTNEQF
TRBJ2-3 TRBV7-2 ASSLSSTDTQY
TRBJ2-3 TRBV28 ASSFQGLSTDTQY
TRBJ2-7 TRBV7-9 ASSLGGQGGTYEQY
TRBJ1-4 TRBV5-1 ASRGGAATNEKLF
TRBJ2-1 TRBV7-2 ASSFARDNEQF
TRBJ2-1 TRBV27 ASLGSSLYNEQF
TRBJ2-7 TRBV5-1 ASSLRQDRIYEQY
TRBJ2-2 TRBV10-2 ASKDPSGANTGELF
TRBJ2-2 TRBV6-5 ATTGGLNTGELF
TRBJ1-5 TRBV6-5 ASTLPRGIYQPQH
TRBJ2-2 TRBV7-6 ASSTGQGYTGELF
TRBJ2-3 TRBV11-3 ASSVSGLAGTDTQY
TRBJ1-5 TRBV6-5 ASMPGNSNQPQH
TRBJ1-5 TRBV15 ATSKGTGGQPQH
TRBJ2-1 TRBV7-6 ASSLGVANEQF
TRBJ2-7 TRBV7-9 ASSQMTSGSEQY
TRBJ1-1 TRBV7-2 ASSARTGNTEAF
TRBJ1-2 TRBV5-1 ASSLGKPSDYP
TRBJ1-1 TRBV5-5 ASSWDSTHPRAF
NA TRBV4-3 ASSQVPYEQY
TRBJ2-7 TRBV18 ASSAGNSGEQY
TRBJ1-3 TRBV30 AWSPLSGNTIY
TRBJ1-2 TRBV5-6 ASSLGQGAHGYT
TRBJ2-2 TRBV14 ASRHLAGELF
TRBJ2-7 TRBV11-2 ASSPLGTGPYEQY
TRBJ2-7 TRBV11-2 ASSFTGLGYEQY
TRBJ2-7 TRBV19 ASSIDRDRGHHGREQY
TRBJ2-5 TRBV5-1 ASSSGRAEETQY
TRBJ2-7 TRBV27 ASIYGARAY
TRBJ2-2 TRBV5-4 ASSPAGGTTGELF
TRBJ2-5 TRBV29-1 SAETRLAVIQETQY
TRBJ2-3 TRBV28 ASSQPGKATDTQY
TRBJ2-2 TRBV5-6 ASSLASGELF
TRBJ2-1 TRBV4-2 ASSTHAARGYDEQF
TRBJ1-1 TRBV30 AWRNVGTGSGEAF
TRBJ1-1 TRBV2 ASYRGQVMNTEAF
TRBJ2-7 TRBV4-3 ASSQDLQKYYEQY
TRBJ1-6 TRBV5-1 ASSLIGQSSYNSPLH
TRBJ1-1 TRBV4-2 ASSYYRGLAEAF
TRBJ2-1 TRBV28 ASSRYWGQNNEQF